This T cell receptor (beta chain) comes out of a study of blood T cell repertoires in COVID-19. How the authors handled the data: Amplification of reference gene primers provided the estimated nucleated cell counts. Using immunoSEQ multiplex PCR, the repertoire was profiled, and TCRdb retains in-frame clones only, with some absent. The DNA gave D and trimming, while V, J and clone size come from that table. Of 150,000 to 200,000 clones in the sample, about 85% were seen once. V lost 5 bases, J lost 7 bases, and 9 bases stayed unmatched. This CDR3 has 15 residues. From germline, CDR1 is SGHTA and CDR2 FQGTGA.

The source of this sequence is a man between 60 and 75 years old with acute or convalescent COVID-19. The sequenced sample consisted of peripheral blood. The chain joins TRBV7-3 to TRBJ2-1; 9 bases are a match to TRBD1. CDR3 nucleotides: TGTGCCAGCAGCGCCGACAGGGGGGTTTGGAATGAGCAGTTCTTC. It is translated as CASSADRGVWNEQFF.